The clone carrying this T cell receptor (beta chain) was counted between two and nine times. Each PCR replicate from the sorted subsets contained roughly 210 ng DNA, which is some 32,000 T cell genomes. TCRdb's table, derived via immunoSEQ multiplex PCR, lists solely in-frame clones and lacks some. The table has around 700,000 clones, 74% seen once; the top ten hold roughly 1.7%. These data originate in a study of shared clonotypes between healthy human individuals. The CDR3 extends over 15 amino acids. Germline CDR1 and CDR2: SGHTA and FQGNSA. The V and J ends lost 4 bases and 2 bases respectively, with 13 bases between them.

The clonotype comes from a woman in her thirties in good health. Sample: memory CD4+ T cells sorted from blood. Regarding subset: CD45RA-negative fraction. The rearrangement links TRBV7-2 to TRBJ2-3; tentative D call: TRBD2 (5 bases). CDR3 sequence: CASSSKVSATDTQYF. The CDR3 coding sequence is TGTGCCAGCAGCTCCAAAGTTAGCGCCACAGATACGCAGTATTTT.